The rows below give T cell receptor beta chains drawn from one sample of a study of blood T cell repertoires in COVID-19. TCRdb's copy holds only in-frame clones and misses some; the assay was immunoSEQ multiplex PCR. The sample has 100,000 to 150,000 clones; over 75% are singletons. The source material was peripheral blood. The receptors were gathered from an elderly woman with acute or convalescent COVID-19. CDR3s include the opening cysteine and the closing phenylalanine or tryptophan. Fields, in order: CDR3 protein, CDR3 DNA, V gene, clone size, D gene, J gene. D genes are given only for firm matches. Only some rows state a clone size, as once, few, many or a class for expanded clones.

cdr3_aa: CASSQELQGAGQPQHF
cdr3_nt: TGCGCCAGCAGCCAAGAGCTACAGGGGGCCGGTCAGCCCCAGCATTTT
v_call: TRBV4-1
clone_size: -
d_call: TRBD1
j_call: TRBJ1-5

cdr3_aa: CASRSGTGGSGEQFF
cdr3_nt: TGTGCCAGCAGATCCGGGACAGGGGGATCGGGTGAGCAGTTCTTC
v_call: TRBV28
clone_size: -
d_call: TRBD1
j_call: TRBJ2-1

cdr3_aa: CASSQDGTGLNEKLFF
cdr3_nt: TGCGCCAGCAGCCAAGACGGGACAGGGCTTAATGAAAAACTGTTTTTT
v_call: TRBV4-1
clone_size: few
d_call: TRBD1
j_call: TRBJ1-4

cdr3_aa: CASSPAGTGRNYGYTF
cdr3_nt: TGTGCCAGTAGTCCCGCCGGGACAGGGCGCAACTATGGCTACACCTTC
v_call: TRBV19
clone_size: -
d_call: TRBD1
j_call: TRBJ1-2

cdr3_aa: CASSPRTGRAAYNSPLHF
cdr3_nt: TGCGCCAGCAGCCCCAGGACAGGACGCGCCGCTTATAATTCACCCCTCCACTTT
v_call: TRBV4-1
clone_size: -
d_call: TRBD1
j_call: TRBJ1-6

cdr3_aa: CASSEGSGGSYEQYF
cdr3_nt: TGTGCCAGCAGCGAGGGTAGCGGGGGTTCCTACGAGCAGTACTTC
v_call: TRBV7-3
clone_size: few
d_call: TRBD2
j_call: TRBJ2-7

cdr3_aa: CASSLHGGAPYNEQFF
cdr3_nt: TGTGCCAGCAGCTTACACGGAGGTGCTCCCTACAATGAGCAGTTCTTC
v_call: TRBV7-3
clone_size: -
d_call: -
j_call: TRBJ2-1

cdr3_aa: CASSPRGGQDSPLHF
cdr3_nt: TGTGCCAGCAGCCCCCGGGGGGGCCAAGATTCACCCCTCCACTTT
v_call: TRBV5-4
clone_size: -
d_call: -
j_call: TRBJ1-6

cdr3_aa: CASSSGTVAKPPNYGYTF
cdr3_nt: TGTGCCAGCAGCTCTGGGACAGTGGCAAAACCTCCTAACTATGGCTACACCTTC
v_call: TRBV11-3
clone_size: -
d_call: TRBD1
j_call: TRBJ1-2

cdr3_aa: CASSDSGGAADTQYF
cdr3_nt: TGCGCCAGCAGCGATAGCGGGGGGGCTGCAGATACGCAGTATTTT
v_call: TRBV5-1
clone_size: -
d_call: TRBD2
j_call: TRBJ2-3

cdr3_aa: CASSFWGRGETQYF
cdr3_nt: TGTGCCAGCAGTTTTTGGGGGAGGGGAGAGACCCAGTACTTC
v_call: TRBV27
clone_size: -
d_call: TRBD2
j_call: TRBJ2-5

cdr3_aa: CASSLMGLAPQETQYF
cdr3_nt: TGCGCCAGCAGCTTGATGGGACTAGCCCCCCAAGAGACCCAGTACTTC
v_call: TRBV5-1
clone_size: -
d_call: TRBD2
j_call: TRBJ2-5

cdr3_aa: CASSQEGSNSPLHF
cdr3_nt: TGTGCCAGCAGCCAAGAGGGCAGTAATTCACCCCTCCACTTT
v_call: TRBV3-1/TRBV3-2
clone_size: -
d_call: -
j_call: TRBJ1-6

cdr3_aa: CASMGDRSSTDTQYF
cdr3_nt: TGTGCCAGTATGGGGGACAGGAGCTCGACAGATACGCAGTATTTT
v_call: TRBV19
clone_size: -
d_call: TRBD1
j_call: TRBJ2-3

cdr3_aa: CASSLAGTGYQPQHF
cdr3_nt: TGCGCCAGCAGCCTCGCCGGGACAGGATATCAGCCCCAGCATTTT
v_call: TRBV5-1
clone_size: -
d_call: TRBD1
j_call: TRBJ1-5